This T cell receptor (beta chain) was documented in a study of vaccination and CD4 T cells after COVID-19. In the study overall: With nine mild cases and one severe, convalescent patients were SARS-CoV-2 positive by nasal swab PCR.

TCRdb re-called the PCR reads through MiXCR, storing one row per CDR3 protein. The sample includes over 15,000 distinct CDR3 sequences, less than 70% of them seen just once. Germline V gene lookup returns CDR1 MNHEY and CDR2 SVGEGT. V lost 2 bases and J lost 2, with 7 bases in between. The CDR3 consists of 14 residues. Sample: CD4+ T cells from blood, taken after SARS-CoV-2 vaccination. This TCR came from a human donor who had recovered from COVID-19. The rearrangement joins TRBV6-2 or TRBV6-3 to TRBJ1-3; unclear D gene. As DNA, the CDR3 is TGTGCCAGCAGTTACGCGGGGACTGGAAACACCATATATTTT. Protein product: CASSYAGTGNTIYF.